The rows below give T cell receptor beta chains drawn from one sample of a study of cytomegalovirus exposure and HLA in healthy donors. TCRdb keeps only in-frame clones here, not all; method: immunoSEQ multiplex PCR. The sample yields 120,000 or so clones, around 80% seen once. The sequenced sample consisted of PBMCs. These TCRs come from a man aged 30 to 45 in good health and CMV-seropositive. The CDR3 runs from the conserved cysteine through the conserved F or W. D genes are given only for firm matches. Expanded clones get a size class; other rows say once, few or many, or leave the size out.

J gene: TRBJ2-1; D gene: .; clone size: .; V gene: TRBV5-6; CDR3 DNA: TGTGCCAGCGTACGGTCTAGCTCCTACAATGAGCAGTTCTTC; CDR3 protein: CASVRSSSYNEQFF
J gene: TRBJ2-3; D gene: .; clone size: .; V gene: TRBV11-3; CDR3 DNA: TGTGCCAGCAGCTCCTGGGAGAATACGCAGTATTTT; CDR3 protein: CASSSWENTQYF
J gene: TRBJ2-1; D gene: .; clone size: .; V gene: TRBV19; CDR3 DNA: TGTGCCAGTAGTATCCGAGAGCTAGGGGGCAATGAGCAGTTCTTC; CDR3 protein: CASSIRELGGNEQFF
J gene: TRBJ1-5; D gene: .; clone size: .; V gene: TRBV6-5; CDR3 DNA: TGTGCCAGCAGTTACTCAGGGCAGGGCAACAATCAGCCCCAGCATTTT; CDR3 protein: CASSYSGQGNNQPQHF
J gene: TRBJ1-1; D gene: .; clone size: once; V gene: TRBV5-1; CDR3 DNA: TGCGCCAGCAGCCTACAGGGATCTGAAGCTTTCTTT; CDR3 protein: CASSLQGSEAFF
J gene: TRBJ2-1; D gene: TRBD1; clone size: .; V gene: TRBV5-6; CDR3 DNA: TGTGCCAGCAGCTCCTATGCCGGGACAGGGGCAGGCTACAATGAGCAGTTCTTC; CDR3 protein: CASSSYAGTGAGYNEQFF
J gene: TRBJ1-2; D gene: TRBD1; clone size: .; V gene: TRBV28; CDR3 DNA: TGTGCCAGCAGTTTAGGACAGGGGGTCGACTATGGCTACACCTTC; CDR3 protein: CASSLGQGVDYGYTF
J gene: TRBJ1-1; D gene: .; clone size: .; V gene: TRBV7-9; CDR3 DNA: TGTTCCAGCAGCTCCCGGTCGACTGAAGCTTTCTTT; CDR3 protein: CSSSSRSTEAFF
J gene: TRBJ1-2; D gene: TRBD1; clone size: .; V gene: TRBV6-5; CDR3 DNA: TGTGCCAGCAGTTACGGGACAGGGTTAGGCTACACCTTC; CDR3 protein: CASSYGTGLGYTF
J gene: TRBJ2-3; D gene: TRBD2; clone size: .; V gene: TRBV29-1; CDR3 DNA: TGCAGCGTTGATGCTAGCGGGAGGGCCTTAGATACGCAGTATTTT; CDR3 protein: CSVDASGRALDTQYF
J gene: TRBJ2-2; D gene: TRBD2; clone size: once; V gene: TRBV11-1; CDR3 DNA: TGTGCCAGCAGCTCGGGACTAGGCAACCTTATCGGGGAGCTGTTTTTT; CDR3 protein: CASSSGLGNLIGELFF
J gene: TRBJ2-5; D gene: TRBD2; clone size: few; V gene: TRBV14; CDR3 DNA: TGTGCCAGCAGCCAAGATCTGGCGGGAGTCGGAGAGACCCAGTACTTC; CDR3 protein: CASSQDLAGVGETQYF
J gene: TRBJ2-1; D gene: TRBD2; clone size: few; V gene: TRBV7-9; CDR3 DNA: TGTGCCAGCAGCCTGGACGGGACACGGGGGGGGTTCTTC; CDR3 protein: CASSLDGTRGGFF
J gene: TRBJ2-7; D gene: TRBD2; clone size: few; V gene: TRBV28; CDR3 DNA: TGTGCCAGCAGTTCTGGGACTAGCGGGAGCCGTCCCTACGAGCAGTACTTC; CDR3 protein: CASSSGTSGSRPYEQYF
J gene: TRBJ2-2; D gene: TRBD2; clone size: .; V gene: TRBV7-6; CDR3 DNA: TGTGCCAGCAGCTTAGAGGGACTAGCGGGAGTCGTAGTTGAGACCGGGGAGCTGTTTTTT; CDR3 protein: CASSLEGLAGVVVETGELFF
J gene: TRBJ1-5; D gene: .; clone size: .; V gene: TRBV5-8; CDR3 DNA: TGTGCCAGCAGCTTCGTCAGGGCCCTCAGGGGCAATCAGCCCCAGCATTTT; CDR3 protein: CASSFVRALRGNQPQHF
J gene: TRBJ2-3; D gene: TRBD1; clone size: .; V gene: TRBV5-6; CDR3 DNA: TGTGCCAGCAACCCCGGGACAGGATTTTTGGTAGCGGCCACAGATACGCAGTATTTT; CDR3 protein: CASNPGTGFLVAATDTQYF
J gene: TRBJ2-7; D gene: TRBD2; clone size: once; V gene: TRBV5-4; CDR3 DNA: TGTGCCAGCAGCCCCGGGGGGGCGGCTTACTCCTACGAGCAGTACTTC; CDR3 protein: CASSPGGAAYSYEQYF
J gene: TRBJ1-1; D gene: .; clone size: .; V gene: TRBV19; CDR3 DNA: TGTGCCAGTAGTATCGGTAACACTGAAGCTTTCTTT; CDR3 protein: CASSIGNTEAFF
J gene: TRBJ2-7; D gene: TRBD2; clone size: .; V gene: TRBV7-9; CDR3 DNA: TGTGCCAGCAGCGAGGGACTAACCTACGAGCAGTACTTC; CDR3 protein: CASSEGLTYEQYF
J gene: TRBJ2-3; D gene: .; clone size: .; V gene: TRBV6-6; CDR3 DNA: TGTGCCAGCACTGTCGGGTTTGGGGATACGCAGTATTTT; CDR3 protein: CASTVGFGDTQYF
J gene: TRBJ2-7; D gene: .; clone size: .; V gene: TRBV5-4; CDR3 DNA: TGTGCCAGCAGCTGGGGGGAGGACATCACCTACGAGCAGTACTTC; CDR3 protein: CASSWGEDITYEQYF
J gene: TRBJ2-1; D gene: .; clone size: .; V gene: TRBV5-8; CDR3 DNA: TGTGCCAGCAGCTTGCCGGGGGGCGGGACTTACAATGAGCAGTTCTTC; CDR3 protein: CASSLPGGGTYNEQFF
J gene: TRBJ2-1; D gene: .; clone size: .; V gene: TRBV4-1; CDR3 DNA: TGCGCCAGCAGCCAAGTTCCGCCGGATGAGCAGTTCTTC; CDR3 protein: CASSQVPPDEQFF
J gene: TRBJ2-1; D gene: .; clone size: .; V gene: TRBV5-6; CDR3 DNA: TGTGCCGGCAGCTTGGTAAACAATGAGCAGTTCTTC; CDR3 protein: CAGSLVNNEQFF
J gene: TRBJ1-3; D gene: .; clone size: .; V gene: TRBV9; CDR3 DNA: TGTGCCAGCAGCGATCGACAGGAGAGCTCTGGAAACACCATATATTTT; CDR3 protein: CASSDRQESSGNTIYF
J gene: TRBJ1-3; D gene: .; clone size: .; V gene: TRBV5-1; CDR3 DNA: TGCGCCAGCAGCCCATGGGGGGGGGTAACGGGAAACACCATATATTTT; CDR3 protein: CASSPWGGVTGNTIYF
J gene: TRBJ2-3; D gene: .; clone size: .; V gene: TRBV2; CDR3 DNA: TGTGCCAGCAACCTGGAAGGGGCAGATACGCAGTATTTT; CDR3 protein: CASNLEGADTQYF
J gene: TRBJ1-2; D gene: TRBD1; clone size: .; V gene: TRBV6-5; CDR3 DNA: TGTGCCAGCAGTTTACAGGGGGGCAGGGGGTATGGCTACACCTTC; CDR3 protein: CASSLQGGRGYGYTF
J gene: TRBJ2-3; D gene: TRBD2; clone size: .; V gene: TRBV7-9; CDR3 DNA: TGTGCCAGCAGCTCGCTGGGACTAGCGGGACTTAGCACAGATACGCAGTATTTT; CDR3 protein: CASSSLGLAGLSTDTQYF